The 4 T cell receptor beta chains in this list originate from one sample, sequenced in a study of molecular identifiers for immune sequencing clone quantification. From the PCR reads, TCRdb called clonotypes with MiXCR, one entry per CDR3 protein. This sample has approximately 500,000 distinct CDR3 sequences, with around 21% found just once. The specimen sequenced was naive CD8+ T cells from blood, with Jurkat cell RNA spiked in. Subset defined: FACS-sorted CD8+CD4-CCR7+CD45RA+ naive T cells. These receptor sequences come from a human donor in good health. Some libraries in this study had Jurkat cell RNA spiked in.

This clonotype was recorded many times. The chain has TRBV6-5 and TRBJ2-3; D is unresolved. Germline V gene data show CDR1 as MNHEY and CDR2 as SVGAGI. The V and J ends lost 6 bases and 5 bases respectively, with 12 bases between them. The CDR3 spans 13 residues. Here the CDR3 reads CASRTPHEDTQYF. The CDR3 nucleotides are TGTGCCAGCAGAACTCCCCATGAAGATACGCAGTATTTT.

This chain uses TRBV27 with TRBJ2-1; D ambiguous. CDR3 length equals 15 residues. The V and J ends lost 6 bases and 4 bases respectively, with 16 bases between them. The germline V gene has CDR1 MNHEY and CDR2 SMNVEV (reference sequence). CDR3: CASSHPRSRYNEQFF. In DNA, the CDR3 is TGTGCCAGCAGCCACCCCAGATCTAGATACAATGAGCAGTTCTTC.

This clonotype was detected ten times or more. The rearrangement uses TRBV20-1 and TRBJ2-7; 10 bases are a match to TRBD1. This CDR3 has 13 residues. V lost 5 bases and J lost 3; bases outside the gene matches: 4. CDR1 and CDR2 (germline): DFQATT, SNEGSKA (reference sequence). The DNA of the CDR3 is TGCAGTGCTTCCGGGACAGGGGACTACGAGCAGTACTTC. This codes for CSASGTGDYEQYF.

The table lists this clonotype with a few counts. This chain links TRBV30 with TRBJ1-2; the D is unclear. Trimming took 0 bases from V and 2 from J, leaving 7 bases between them. CDR3 length: 13 amino acids. The germline V gene encodes CDR1 GTSNPN and CDR2 SVGIG (reference sequence). CDR3 sequence (DNA): TGTGCCTGGAGTGTCTTGGGGAACTATGGCTACACCTTC. Its protein product is CAWSVLGNYGYTF.